This T cell receptor beta chain was sequenced for a study of cytotoxic CD8 clonotypes in ibrutinib-treated CLL. Study in general: On average, almost 95,000 productive rearrangements and a few hundred thousand productive templates per sample. Points from the study as a whole: Circulating CD8+ T-cell counts were tracked by baseline clonality, which exceeded that of age-matched healthy donors. Clonality rose at ibrutinib response, held steady in sustained remission, and fell toward baseline at progression.

Genomic DNA for TCR beta libraries, 1.5 to 2 micrograms, came from cryopreserved PBMCs. Germline V gives CDR1 SGDLS, CDR2 YYNGEE. The CDR3 sequence is 14 residues long. Trimming pared 3 bases from V and 1 base from J, leaving 11 bases between. A note on this clone: Its antigen is not identified.

Using immunoSEQ multiplex PCR, the repertoire was profiled, and TCRdb retains in-frame clones only, with some absent. The repertoire holds hundreds of thousands of clones, with under 75% as singletons. The sequence was collected from a human donor with chronic lymphocytic leukemia. This chain uses TRBV9 with TRBJ2-7, with D perhaps TRBD2 (6 bases). The sequences come from PBMCs, collected after 24 months of ibrutinib treatment. In nucleotides, the CDR3 is TGTGCCAGCAGCGAGGGAGGTTTTTCCTACGAGCAGTACTTC. Its translation: CASSEGGFSYEQYF.